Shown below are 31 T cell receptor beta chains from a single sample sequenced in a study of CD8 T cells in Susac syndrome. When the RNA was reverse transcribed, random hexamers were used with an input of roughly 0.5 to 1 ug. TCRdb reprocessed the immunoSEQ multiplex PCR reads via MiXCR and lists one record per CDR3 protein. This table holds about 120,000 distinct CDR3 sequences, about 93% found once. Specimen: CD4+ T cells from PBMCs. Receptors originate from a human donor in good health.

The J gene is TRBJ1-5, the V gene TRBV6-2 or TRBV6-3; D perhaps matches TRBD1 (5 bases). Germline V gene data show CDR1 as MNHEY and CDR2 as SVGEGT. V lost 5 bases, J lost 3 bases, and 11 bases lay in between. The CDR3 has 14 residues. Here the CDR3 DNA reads TGTGCCAGCAGTCCAGGGCTGAACAATCAGCCCCAGCATTTT. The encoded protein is CASSPGLNNQPQHF.

The CDR3 region is CASSQFPRTPEAFF. Written as DNA, the CDR3 is TGTGCCAGCAGCCAATTTCCCAGGACCCCCGAAGCTTTCTTT. The gene calls are TRBV4-2 and TRBJ1-1; D uncertain. Germline CDR1 and CDR2: LGHNA and YNFKEQ. The ends were cut back, 2 bases at V and 8 bases at J, with 15 bases in the middle. The CDR3 length is 14 residues.

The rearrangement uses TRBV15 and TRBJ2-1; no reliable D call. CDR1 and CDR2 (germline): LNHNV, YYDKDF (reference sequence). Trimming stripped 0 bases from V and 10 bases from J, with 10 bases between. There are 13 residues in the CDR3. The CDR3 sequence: CATSRDLGHEQFF. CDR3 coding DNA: TGTGCCACCAGCAGAGATCTGGGCCACGAGCAGTTCTTC.

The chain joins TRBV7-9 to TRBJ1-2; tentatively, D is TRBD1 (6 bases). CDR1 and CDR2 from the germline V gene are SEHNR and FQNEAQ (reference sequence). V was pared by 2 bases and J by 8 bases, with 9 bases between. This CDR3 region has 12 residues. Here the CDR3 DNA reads TGTGCCAGCAGCTTACAGGGGAAGGGCTACACCTTC. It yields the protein CASSLQGKGYTF.

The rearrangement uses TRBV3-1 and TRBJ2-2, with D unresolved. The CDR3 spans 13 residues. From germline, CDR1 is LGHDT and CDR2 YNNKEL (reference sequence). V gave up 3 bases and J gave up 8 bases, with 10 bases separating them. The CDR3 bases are TGTGCCAGCAGCCACCCTCAAGGGGGGGAGCTGTTTTTT. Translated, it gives CASSHPQGGELFF.

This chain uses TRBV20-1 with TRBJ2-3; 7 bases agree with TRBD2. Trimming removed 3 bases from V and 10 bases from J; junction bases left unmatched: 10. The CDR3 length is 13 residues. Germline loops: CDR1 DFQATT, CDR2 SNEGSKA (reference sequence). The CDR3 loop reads CSASQAGQTAQYF. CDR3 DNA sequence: TGCAGTGCTAGTCAAGCGGGGCAGACCGCGCAGTATTTT.

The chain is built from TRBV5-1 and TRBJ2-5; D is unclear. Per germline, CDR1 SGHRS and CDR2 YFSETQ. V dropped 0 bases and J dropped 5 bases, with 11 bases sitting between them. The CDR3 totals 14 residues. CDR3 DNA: TGCGCCAGCAGCTTGGACCGGGTAGAGGAGACCCAGTACTTC. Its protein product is CASSLDRVEETQYF.

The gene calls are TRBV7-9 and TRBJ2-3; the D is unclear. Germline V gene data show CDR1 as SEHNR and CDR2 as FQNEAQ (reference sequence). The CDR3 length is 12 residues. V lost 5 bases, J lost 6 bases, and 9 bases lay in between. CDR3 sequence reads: CASSDDQDTQYF. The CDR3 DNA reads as TGTGCCAGCAGCGACGACCAGGATACGCAGTATTTT.

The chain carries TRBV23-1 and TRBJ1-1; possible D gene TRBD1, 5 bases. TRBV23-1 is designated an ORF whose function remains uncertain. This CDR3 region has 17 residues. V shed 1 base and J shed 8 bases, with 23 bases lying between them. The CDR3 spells CASSQWGGPPREQEAFF. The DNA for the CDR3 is TGCGCCAGCAGTCAATGGGGCGGGCCGCCGCGCGAACAAGAAGCTTTCTTT.

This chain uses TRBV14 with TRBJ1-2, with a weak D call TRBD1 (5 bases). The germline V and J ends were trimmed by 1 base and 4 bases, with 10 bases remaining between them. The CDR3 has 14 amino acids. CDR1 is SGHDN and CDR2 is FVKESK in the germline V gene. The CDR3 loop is CASSQAGALYGYTF. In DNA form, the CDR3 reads TGTGCCAGCAGCCAAGCTGGGGCCCTCTATGGCTACACCTTC. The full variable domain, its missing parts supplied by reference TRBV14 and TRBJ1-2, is EAGVTQFPSHSVIEKGQTVTLRCDPISGHDNLYWYRRVMGKEIKFLLHFVKESKQDESGMPNNRFLAERTGGTYSTLKVQPAELEDSGVYFCASSQAGALYGYTFGSGTRLTVV.

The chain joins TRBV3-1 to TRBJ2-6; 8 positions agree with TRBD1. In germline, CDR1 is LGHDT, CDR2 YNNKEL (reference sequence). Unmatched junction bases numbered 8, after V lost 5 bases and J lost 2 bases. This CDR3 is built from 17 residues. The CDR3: CASSSWTGKTGANVLTF. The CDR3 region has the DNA TGTGCCAGCAGCAGCTGGACAGGGAAAACTGGGGCCAACGTCCTGACTTTC.

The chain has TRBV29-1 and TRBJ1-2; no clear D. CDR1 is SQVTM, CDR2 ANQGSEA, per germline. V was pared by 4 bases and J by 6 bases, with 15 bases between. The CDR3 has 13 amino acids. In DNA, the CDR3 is TGCAGCGTTGGCCCCCCCCAACATAATGGCTACACCTTC. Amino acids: CSVGPPQHNGYTF.

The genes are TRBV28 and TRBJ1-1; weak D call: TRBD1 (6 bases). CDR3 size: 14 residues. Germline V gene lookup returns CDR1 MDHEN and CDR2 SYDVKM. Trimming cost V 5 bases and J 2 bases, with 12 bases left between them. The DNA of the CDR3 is TGTGCCAGCAGTGAGCAGGGGACCAACACTGAAGCTTTCTTT. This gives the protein CASSEQGTNTEAFF.

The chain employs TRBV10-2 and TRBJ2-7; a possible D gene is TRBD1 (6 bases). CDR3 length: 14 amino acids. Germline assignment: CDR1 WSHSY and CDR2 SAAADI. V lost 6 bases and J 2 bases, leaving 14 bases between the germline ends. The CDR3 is CASRYRDTTYEQYF. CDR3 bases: TGCGCCAGCAGGTACCGGGACACCACCTACGAGCAGTACTTC.

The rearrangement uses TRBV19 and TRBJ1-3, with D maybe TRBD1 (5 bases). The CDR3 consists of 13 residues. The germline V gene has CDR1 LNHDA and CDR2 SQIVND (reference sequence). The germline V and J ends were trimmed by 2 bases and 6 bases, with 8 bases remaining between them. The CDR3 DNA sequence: TGTGCCAGTAGTATACGGGGCGAAAACACCATATATTTT. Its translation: CASSIRGENTIYF.

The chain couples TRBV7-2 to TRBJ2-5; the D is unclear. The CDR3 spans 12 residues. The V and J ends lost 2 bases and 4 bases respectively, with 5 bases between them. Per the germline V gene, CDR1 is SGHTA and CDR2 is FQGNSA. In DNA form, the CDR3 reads TGTGCCAGCAGCTTACATCGAGAGACCCAGTACTTC. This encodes CASSLHRETQYF.

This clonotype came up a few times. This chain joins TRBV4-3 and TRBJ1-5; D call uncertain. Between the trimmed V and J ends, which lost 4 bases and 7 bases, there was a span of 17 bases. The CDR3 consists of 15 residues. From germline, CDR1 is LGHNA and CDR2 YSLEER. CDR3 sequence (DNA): TGCGCCAGCAGCCCTTCGGCAGAGAGCTACCAGCCCCAGCATTTT. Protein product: CASSPSAESYQPQHF.

DNA of the CDR3: TGTGCCAGCAGTTTATACGGCCTAGAGACCCAGTACTTC. Protein product: CASSLYGLETQYF. J is TRBJ2-5 and V is TRBV27; D unresolved. CDR1 is MNHEY and CDR2 is SMNVEV in the germline V gene (reference sequence). This CDR3 region has 13 residues. The V end was cut by 1 base, the J end by 4 bases, with 7 bases between.

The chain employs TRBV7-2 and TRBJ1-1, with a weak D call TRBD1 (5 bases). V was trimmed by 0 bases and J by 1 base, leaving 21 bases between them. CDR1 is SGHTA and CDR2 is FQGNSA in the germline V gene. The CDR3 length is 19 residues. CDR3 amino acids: CASSLAPGLEGLGNTEAFF. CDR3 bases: TGTGCCAGCAGCTTAGCGCCCGGGCTCGAGGGGTTGGGGAACACTGAAGCTTTCTTT.

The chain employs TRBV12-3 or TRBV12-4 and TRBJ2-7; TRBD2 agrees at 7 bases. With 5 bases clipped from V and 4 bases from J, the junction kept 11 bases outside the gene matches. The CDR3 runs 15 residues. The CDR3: CASSEESSGSYEQYF. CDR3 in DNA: TGTGCCAGCAGTGAGGAATCTAGCGGATCGTACGAGCAGTACTTC.

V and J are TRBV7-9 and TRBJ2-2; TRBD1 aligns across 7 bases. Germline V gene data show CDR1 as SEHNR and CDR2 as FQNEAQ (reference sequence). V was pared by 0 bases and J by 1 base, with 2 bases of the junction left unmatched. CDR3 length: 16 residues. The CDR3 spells CASSLAGTENTGELFF. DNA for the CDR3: TGTGCCAGCAGCTTAGCGGGGACAGAGAACACCGGGGAGCTGTTTTTT.

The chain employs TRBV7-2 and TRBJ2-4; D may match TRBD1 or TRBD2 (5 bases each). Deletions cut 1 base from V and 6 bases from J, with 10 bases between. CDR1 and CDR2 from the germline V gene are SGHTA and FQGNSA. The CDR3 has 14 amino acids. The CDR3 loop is CASSLDKGTNIQYF. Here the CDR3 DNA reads TGTGCCAGCAGCTTAGATAAGGGGACAAACATTCAGTACTTC.

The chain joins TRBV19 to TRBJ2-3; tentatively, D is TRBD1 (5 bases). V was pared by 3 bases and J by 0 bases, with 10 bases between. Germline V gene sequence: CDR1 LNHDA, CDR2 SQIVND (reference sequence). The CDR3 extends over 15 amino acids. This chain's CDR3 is CASSILGASTDTQYF. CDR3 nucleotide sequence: TGTGCCAGTAGTATTCTTGGGGCCAGCACAGATACGCAGTATTTT.

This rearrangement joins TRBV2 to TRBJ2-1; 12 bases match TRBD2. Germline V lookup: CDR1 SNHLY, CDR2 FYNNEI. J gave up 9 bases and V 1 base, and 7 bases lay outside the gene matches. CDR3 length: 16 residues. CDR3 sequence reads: CASSEDLAGGRGEQFF. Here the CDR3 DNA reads TGTGCCAGCAGTGAAGATCTAGCGGGGGGGCGCGGTGAGCAGTTCTTC.

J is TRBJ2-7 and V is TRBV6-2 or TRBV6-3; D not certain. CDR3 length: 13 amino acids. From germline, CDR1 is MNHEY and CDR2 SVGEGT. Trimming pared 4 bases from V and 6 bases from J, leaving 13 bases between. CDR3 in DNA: TGTGCCAGCAGTTCCTCGGGCAATCTCGAGCAGTACTTC. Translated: CASSSSGNLEQYF.

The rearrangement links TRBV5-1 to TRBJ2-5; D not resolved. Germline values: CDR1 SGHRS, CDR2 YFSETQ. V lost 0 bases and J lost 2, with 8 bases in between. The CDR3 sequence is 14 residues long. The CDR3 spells CASSLESVQETQYF. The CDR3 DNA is TGCGCCAGCAGCTTGGAGTCAGTACAAGAGACCCAGTACTTC.

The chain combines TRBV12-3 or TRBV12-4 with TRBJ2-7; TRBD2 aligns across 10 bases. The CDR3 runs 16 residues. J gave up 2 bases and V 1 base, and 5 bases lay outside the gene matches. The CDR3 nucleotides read TGTGCCAGCAGTTTAGGAACCAGCGGGGGGGCCTACGAGCAGTACTTC. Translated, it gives CASSLGTSGGAYEQYF.

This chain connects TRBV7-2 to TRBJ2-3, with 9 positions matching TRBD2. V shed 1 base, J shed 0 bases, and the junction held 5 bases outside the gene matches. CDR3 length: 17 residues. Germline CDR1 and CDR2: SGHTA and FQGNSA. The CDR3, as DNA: TGTGCCAGCAGCTTAGTACGGGCGGGGGGGAGCACAGATACGCAGTATTTT. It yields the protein CASSLVRAGGSTDTQYF.

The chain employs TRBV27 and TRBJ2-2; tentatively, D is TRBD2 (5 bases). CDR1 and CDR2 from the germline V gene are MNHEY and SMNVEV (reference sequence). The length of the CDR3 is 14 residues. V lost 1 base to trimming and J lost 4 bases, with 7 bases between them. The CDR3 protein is CASSLWLATGELFF. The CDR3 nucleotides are TGTGCCAGCAGTTTATGGCTAGCCACCGGGGAGCTGTTTTTT.

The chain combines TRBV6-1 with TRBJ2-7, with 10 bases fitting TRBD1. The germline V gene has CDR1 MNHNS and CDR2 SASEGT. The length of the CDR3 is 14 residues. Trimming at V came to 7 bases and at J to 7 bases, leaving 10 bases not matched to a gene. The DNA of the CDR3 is TGTGCCAGCAATTCCGGGACAGGGGCCGAGGAGCAGTACTTC. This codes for CASNSGTGAEEQYF.

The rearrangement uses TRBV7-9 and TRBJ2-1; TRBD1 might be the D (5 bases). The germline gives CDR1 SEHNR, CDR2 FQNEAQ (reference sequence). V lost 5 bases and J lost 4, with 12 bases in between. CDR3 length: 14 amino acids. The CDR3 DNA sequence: TGTGCCAGCAGCCCCAGAACAGGATACAATGAGCAGTTCTTC. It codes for CASSPRTGYNEQFF.